This T cell receptor beta chain was profiled in a study of early T cells in non-severe SARS-CoV-2 infection (dated by TCRdb to 2020 to 2023). For the wider study: TCR sequencing used bulk RNA from unsorted whole blood, so alpha and beta chains could not be paired.

Library generation was performed with 5' RACE. TCRdb shows the sequencer as NextSeq 500. The TCR library protocol attached unique molecular identifiers to individual cDNA molecules to correct for sequencing error and PCR bias. Both TCR alpha and beta chains were sequenced, and tight co-correlation was observed between alpha and beta sequence abundances in each sample. The paper's data handling went like this. V gene, J gene and CDR3 annotation of TCR sequences was performed with Decombinator V4. TCRs were defined as expanded if a significant change between any two time points was detected under a Poisson model with p below 0.0001. TCR abundances were normalised to the total number of TCRs sequenced per sample and expressed as counts per million. MAIT TCRs were defined by TRAV1-2 paired with TRAJ12, TRAJ20 or TRAJ33, and iNKT TCRs by TRAV10 paired with TRAJ18. A search of VDJdb, accessed on 1 November 2021, was run for TCRs annotated to CMV, EBV and SARS-CoV-2, with TCRs annotated for multiple antigens excluded. TCRdb cleaned the public reads at Q25 with fastp, built clones with MiXCR and kept in-frame beta chains. Rows are combined by CDR3 protein, so each entry shows the most common genes and DNA. These V and J calls derive from TCRdb rather than the authors' analysis. In all, the sample holds 65,000 to 95,000 distinct CDR3 sequences, and 11% to 15% of those were seen once. The top ten clones comprise about a tenth of the sample.

A few counts support this clonotype. Which antigen it targets is not known. Base qualities were left out, and no much larger clone turns up one base away. Beyond this particular receptor, the publication reports: VDJdb matching was skewed toward anti-spike CD8 responses and likely underestimated virus-specific expansions by missing private and CD4 specificities.

Based on the germline V gene, the CDR1 and CDR2 sequences are SNHLY and FYNNEI. V lost 5 bases and J lost 0 bases; the stretch between them is 11 bases long. The CDR3 runs 15 residues from the cysteine to the phenylalanine. Only CDR3 DNA remains: 45 bases, in frame from the first base. The study was a case-control design nested within a healthcare worker cohort in London, UK, with weekly nasopharyngeal swab PCR tests and blood sampling. Healthcare workers were recruited between 23 and 31 March 2020, during the week of the UK lockdown, and were followed weekly for up to about 15 weeks. The sequenced sample was whole blood. The TCR was taken from an adult who was a healthcare worker with PCR-confirmed SARS-CoV-2 infection or an uninfected control (not recorded which). The chain employs TRBV2 and TRBJ2-1, with the D segment identity uncertain. The CDR3 region has the sequence CASSRRSRSYNEQFF. Read as DNA, the sequence is TGTGCCAGCAGTCGTCGGTCACGCTCCTACAATGAGCAGTTCTTC.